This TCR beta chain comes out of a study of shared clonotypes between healthy human individuals. Findings and caveats of the study: Several donors had around 5% of their naive CD4 clonotypes in common.

Many counts were recorded for this clone. Its antigen is unidentified. Clones were read by immunoSEQ multiplex PCR, and TCRdb kept only the in-frame ones, dropping some. The sample holds nearly 750,000 clones, approximately 72% seen once. The sample taken for sequencing was memory CD4+ T cells sorted from blood. Specified subset: CD45RA-negative fraction. This TCR was recovered from a young woman in good health.

The CDR3 DNA is TGCGCCAGCAGCCCGTCGCGGGGGAATCAGCCCCAGCATTTT. Residues: CASSPSRGNQPQHF. V gene TRBV4-1 combines with J gene TRBJ1-5, with D perhaps matching TRBD1 (5 bases). Per the germline V gene, CDR1 is MGHRA and CDR2 is YSYEKL. This CDR3 contains 14 residues. The V end was cut by 4 bases, the J end by 4 bases, with 11 bases between.